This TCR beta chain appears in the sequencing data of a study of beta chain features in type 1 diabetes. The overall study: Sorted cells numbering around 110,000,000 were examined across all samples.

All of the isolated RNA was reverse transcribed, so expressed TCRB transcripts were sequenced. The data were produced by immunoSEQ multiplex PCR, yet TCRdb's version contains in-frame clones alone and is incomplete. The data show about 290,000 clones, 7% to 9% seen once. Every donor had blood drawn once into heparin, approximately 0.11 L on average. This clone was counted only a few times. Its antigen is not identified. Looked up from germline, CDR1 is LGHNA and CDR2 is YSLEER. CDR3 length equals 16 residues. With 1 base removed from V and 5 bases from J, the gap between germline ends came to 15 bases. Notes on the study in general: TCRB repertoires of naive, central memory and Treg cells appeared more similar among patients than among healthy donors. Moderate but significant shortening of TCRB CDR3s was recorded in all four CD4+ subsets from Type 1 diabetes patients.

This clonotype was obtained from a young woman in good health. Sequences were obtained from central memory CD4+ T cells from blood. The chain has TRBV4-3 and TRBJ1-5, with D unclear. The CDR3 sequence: CASSQATPAGDQPQHF. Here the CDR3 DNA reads TGCGCCAGCAGCCAAGCGACCCCCGCGGGCGATCAGCCCCAGCATTTT.